One and the same sample provided the 9 T cell receptor beta chains below, sequenced in a study of T cell responses to AZD1222 COVID-19 vaccine. Sequenced by immunoSEQ multiplex PCR; TCRdb stores in-frame clones only, minus some. The sample holds roughly 140,000 clones, around nine tenths seen once. Sequencing used peripheral blood, obtained on day 0 of AZD1222 vaccination. The receptors were gathered from an adult in good health.

J is TRBJ2-2 and V is TRBV18, with TRBD1 matching 7 bases. The CDR3 totals 13 residues. The germline gives CDR1 KGHSH, CDR2 LQKENI. Trimming removed 0 bases from V and 14 bases from J; junction bases left unmatched: 6. CDR3 DNA sequence: TGTGCCAGCTCACCACCATCGTGGGACAGACTGTTTTTT. It codes for CASSPPSWDRLFF.

This clone was counted between two and nine times. This rearrangement joins TRBV4-1 to TRBJ1-1; 8 nucleotides line up with TRBD1. Germline lookup yields CDR1 MGHRA and CDR2 YSYEKL. V dropped 6 bases and J dropped 4; count of bases not matched to a gene: 4. The CDR3 is 13 residues long. As DNA, the CDR3 is TGCGCCAGCAGGGAACAGGGGGTCACTGAAGCTTTCTTT. It specifies CASREQGVTEAFF.

The rearrangement links TRBV6-4 to TRBJ2-5; tentative D call: TRBD2 (6 bases). CDR1 and CDR2 from the germline V gene are MRHNA and SNTAGT. Deletions cut 11 bases from V and 5 bases from J, with 24 bases between. The CDR3 contains 15 residues. Here the CDR3 DNA reads TGTGCCTGCGGGGAAGGACTCGAGCTGGGCGAGACCCAGTACTTC. This gives the protein CACGEGLELGETQYF.

The CDR3 sequence is CASSPPENHEQYF. CDR3 DNA: TGTGCCAGCAGCCCCCCGGAGAACCACGAGCAGTACTTC. This rearrangement joins TRBV7-9 to TRBJ2-7; D call uncertain. CDR1 is SEHNR, CDR2 FQNEAQ, per germline (reference sequence). V was cut by 5 bases and J by 5 bases, with 13 bases left in between. The CDR3 consists of 13 residues.

V and J are TRBV30 and TRBJ2-7; TRBD1 matches 10 bases. There are 15 residues in the CDR3. CDR1 and CDR2 from the germline V gene are GTSNPN and SVGIG (reference sequence). V shed 3 bases, J shed 5 bases, and the junction held 10 bases outside the gene matches. The CDR3 DNA reads TGTGCCTGGAGACCACCCGGGACAGGGGACGACGAGCAGTACTTC. The encoded protein is CAWRPPGTGDDEQYF.

This chain links TRBV5-6 with TRBJ2-3; 10 bases are shared with TRBD2. This CDR3 has 16 residues. Germline V gives CDR1 SGHDT, CDR2 YYEEEE. The junction had 2 bases not matched to a gene; V was cut back by 0 bases and J by 1 base. The CDR3 here is CASSLALAGGTDTQYF. The CDR3 region has the DNA TGTGCCAGCAGCTTGGCTCTAGCGGGGGGCACAGATACGCAGTATTTT. Combining the CDR3 with reference TRBV5-6 and TRBJ2-3 gives the whole variable domain DAGVTQSPTHLIKTRGQQVTLRCSPKSGHDTVSWYQQALGQGPQFIFQYYEEEERQRGNFPDRFSGHQFPNYSSELNVNALLLGDSALYLCASSLALAGGTDTQYFGPGTRLTVL.

The chain carries TRBV6-6 and TRBJ1-4; the D gene is possibly TRBD1 (5 bases). CDR3 size: 14 residues. Germline V lookup: CDR1 MNHNY, CDR2 SVGAGI (reference sequence). Trimming stripped 6 bases from V and 8 bases from J, with 16 bases between. The CDR3, as DNA: TGTGCCAGCAGCCTTCCGGGGGGAGGGGAAAAACTGTTTTTT. This encodes CASSLPGGGEKLFF.

This clone showed up just a few times. CDR3 coding DNA: TGTGCCAGCAGCCGGGGAGGGGGACAGCCCCAGCATTTT. Its protein is CASSRGGGQPQHF. The chain carries TRBV7-6 and TRBJ1-5; D may be TRBD1 (6 bases). Deletions cut 5 bases from V and 7 bases from J, with 12 bases between. The CDR3 is 13 amino acids. Per the germline V gene, CDR1 is SGHVS and CDR2 is FNYEAQ.

The chain recombines TRBV7-9 with TRBJ1-1, with D hard to call. The germline V and J ends were trimmed by 3 bases and 8 bases, with 10 bases remaining between them. CDR3 length: 12 residues. Per germline, CDR1 SEHNR and CDR2 FQNEAQ (reference sequence). The CDR3 loop is CASSFLAEEAFF. CDR3 coding DNA: TGTGCCAGCAGCTTTCTAGCAGAAGAAGCTTTCTTT.